This T cell receptor beta chain was found in a study of blood T cell repertoires in COVID-19. Study information: Italy, Spain and the United States were the sources of the convalescent and acute COVID-19 samples. PBMCs, B-cell-depleted T cells, or T cells provided the cDNA or gDNA that made up the material.

Original handling: Estimates of nucleated cell counts were drawn from the amplification of reference gene primers. Method: immunoSEQ multiplex PCR; TCRdb's copy keeps in-frame clones and lacks some. D and trimming were read from the DNA, whereas the V and J calls and clone size are those reported in that table. The repertoire has 45,000 to 60,000 clones, roughly 86% of them found once; the top ten carry under 8.5%. The TCR comes from a human donor with active COVID-19. The donor label of this sample is uncertain. The sequenced material came from peripheral blood.

The CDR3 spells CASSVRTLVTDTQYF. The CDR3 DNA sequence: TGTGCCAGCAGTGTTAGGACACTTGTCACAGATACGCAGTATTTT. V gene TRBV2 combines with J gene TRBJ2-3, with a possible D match to TRBD1 (5 bases). The CDR3 is made up of 15 amino acids. Per germline, CDR1 SNHLY and CDR2 FYNNEI. The V end was cut by 4 bases, the J end by 2 bases, with 13 bases between.